This T cell receptor beta chain was captured by sequencing in a study of T-cell memory formation after mild COVID-19. Broader study findings: Later expanders leaned CD4+, whereas day 15 to 85 contracting clones were balanced CD4/CD8.

The germline V gene has CDR1 SGHTA and CDR2 FQGNSA. Trimming cost V 6 bases and J 2 bases, with 12 bases left between them. This CDR3 has 14 amino acids. Points on this clonotype: What it binds is not known.

After 5'RACE with constant-segment primers, TCR alpha and TCR beta cDNA libraries carrying sample barcodes and UMIs were obtained. TCRdb re-called the 5' RACE reads with MiXCR, one entry per CDR3 protein. Altogether about 270,000 distinct CDR3 sequences are present, roughly 18% being singletons, with the ten largest covering roughly 23%. Sequencing input: PBMCs or a T cell subset sorted from them (not recorded which). V is TRBV7-2 and J is TRBJ2-3; D remains unclear. This TCR was sampled from a man aged 18 to 29 who had mild COVID-19 (a few samples of this study predate the infection). Cell type and time point are not known. CDR3 DNA sequence: TGTGCCAGCAGACACCCCTCACACACAGATACGCAGTATTTT. This translates into CASRHPSHTDTQYF.